The clone carrying this T cell receptor (beta chain) turned up a few times. The sample belongs to a study of blood T cells in healthy people across ages. The CDR3 has 13 amino acids. Between the trimmed V and J ends, which lost 1 base and 11 bases, there was a span of 14 bases. Germline CDR1 SEHNR, CDR2 FQNEAQ (reference sequence). A second 7 to 11 cycle PCR used barcoded and J-beta primers. A template-switch adaptor containing 12 random nucleotides labeled each cDNA molecule. TCRdb reprocessed the 5' RACE reads with MiXCR, giving one entry per CDR3 protein. Among about 680,000 distinct CDR3 sequences listed, roughly 49% were seen once. Healthy individuals of Caucasian origin from Russia, aged roughly 6 to 100, served as donors. Researchers collected about 9.7 milliliters of peripheral blood from every single donor. Isolation yielded PBMCs, at least 6.5 million per sample, in every case.

This clonotype was sampled from a woman between 55 and 75 years old in good health. The sample consisted of blood. The chain couples TRBV7-9 to TRBJ2-5, with D possibly matching TRBD2 (5 bases). The CDR3 spells CASSLGWGEEQYF. The CDR3 region has the DNA TGTGCCAGCAGCTTAGGATGGGGAGAGGAGCAGTACTTC.